In this sample, the clone carrying this TCR beta chain turned up many times. This sample was taken from a study of neurological immune-mediated disorders. This CDR3 has 15 residues. From germline, CDR1 is DFQATT and CDR2 SNEGSKA (reference sequence). V was clipped by 5 bases and J by 5 bases; unmatched bases: 9. MiXCR, run by TCRdb on the 5' RACE reads, gives a single entry per CDR3 protein. The sample holds 24,000 or so distinct CDR3 sequences, more than 2% seen once. This sequence originates from a woman aged 45-59 years with multiple sclerosis. Sequencing was performed on PBMCs. The chain employs TRBV20-1 and TRBJ2-5, with 12 bases identical to TRBD2. CDR3 nucleotide sequence: TGCAGTGCTGACGCTAGCGGGGGGGCGAAGGAGACCCAGTACTTC. This encodes CSADASGGAKETQYF.